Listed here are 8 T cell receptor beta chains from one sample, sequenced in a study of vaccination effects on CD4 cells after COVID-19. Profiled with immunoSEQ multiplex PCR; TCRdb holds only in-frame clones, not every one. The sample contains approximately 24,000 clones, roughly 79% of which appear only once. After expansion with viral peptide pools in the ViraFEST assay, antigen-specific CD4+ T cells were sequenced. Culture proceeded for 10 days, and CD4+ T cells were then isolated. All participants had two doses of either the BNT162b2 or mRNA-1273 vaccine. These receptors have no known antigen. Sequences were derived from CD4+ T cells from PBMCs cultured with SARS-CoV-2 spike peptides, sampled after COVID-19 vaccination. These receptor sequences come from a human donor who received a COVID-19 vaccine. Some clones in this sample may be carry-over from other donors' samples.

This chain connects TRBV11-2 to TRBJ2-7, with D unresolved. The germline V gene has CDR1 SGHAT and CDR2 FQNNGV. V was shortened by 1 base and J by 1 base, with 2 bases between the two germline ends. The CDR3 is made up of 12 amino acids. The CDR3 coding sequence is TGTGCCAGCAGCTTAGGGTCCTACGAGCAGTACGTC. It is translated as CASSLGSYEQYV.

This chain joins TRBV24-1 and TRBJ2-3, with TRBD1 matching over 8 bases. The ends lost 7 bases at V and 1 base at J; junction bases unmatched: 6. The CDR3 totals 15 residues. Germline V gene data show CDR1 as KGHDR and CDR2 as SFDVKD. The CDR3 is CATREDRGGTDTQYF. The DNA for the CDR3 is TGTGCCACCAGGGAAGACAGGGGTGGCACAGATACGCAGTATTTT.

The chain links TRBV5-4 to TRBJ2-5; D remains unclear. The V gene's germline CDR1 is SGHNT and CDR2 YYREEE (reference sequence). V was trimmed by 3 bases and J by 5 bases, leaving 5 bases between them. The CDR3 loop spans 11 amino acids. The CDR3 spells CASSSGETQYF. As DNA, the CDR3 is TGTGCCAGCAGCTCCGGGGAGACCCAGTACTTC. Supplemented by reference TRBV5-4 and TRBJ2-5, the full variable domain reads ETGVTQSPTHLIKTRGQQVTLRCSSQSGHNTVSWYQQALGQGPQFIFQYYREEENGRGNFPPRFSGLQFPNYSSELNVNALELDDSALYLCASSSGETQYFGPGTRLLVL.

The CDR3 DNA is TGTGCCAGCAGCCAAGTGGGGACTGAAGCTTTCTTT. Amino acid sequence: CASSQVGTEAFF. The chain employs TRBV3-1 (or the pseudogene TRBV3-2) and TRBJ1-1; no definite D call. This CDR3 spans 12 amino acids. Per the germline V gene, CDR1 is LGHDT and CDR2 is YNNKEL (reference sequence). V was shortened by 1 base and J by 5 bases, with 5 bases between the two germline ends.

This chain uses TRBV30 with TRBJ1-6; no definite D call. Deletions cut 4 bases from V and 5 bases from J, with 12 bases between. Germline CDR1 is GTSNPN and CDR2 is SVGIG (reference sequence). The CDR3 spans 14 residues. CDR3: CAWTLIGDNSPLHF. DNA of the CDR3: TGTGCCTGGACCCTTATCGGAGATAATTCACCCCTCCACTTT.

The CDR3 sequence: CASSSFTYGYTF. For the CDR3, the DNA is TGTGCCAGCAGCTCATTTACCTATGGCTACACCTTC. The rearrangement uses TRBV11-1 and TRBJ1-2; no reliable D call. CDR3 size: 12 residues. Germline V gives CDR1 SGHAT, CDR2 FQDESV (reference sequence). V was trimmed by 4 bases and J by 4 bases, leaving 7 bases between them.

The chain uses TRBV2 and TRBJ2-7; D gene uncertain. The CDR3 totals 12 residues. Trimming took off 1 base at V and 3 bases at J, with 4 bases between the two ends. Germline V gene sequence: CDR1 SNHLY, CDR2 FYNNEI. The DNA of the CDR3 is TGTGCCAGCAGTGAAGTCAACTACGAGCAGTACGTC. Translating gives CASSEVNYEQYV.

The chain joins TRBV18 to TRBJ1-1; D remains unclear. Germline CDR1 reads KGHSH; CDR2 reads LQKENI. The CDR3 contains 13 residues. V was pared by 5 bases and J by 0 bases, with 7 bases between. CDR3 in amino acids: CASSSGMNTEAFF. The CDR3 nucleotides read TGTGCCAGCTCATCCGGGATGAACACTGAAGCTTTCTTT.